The 13 T cell receptor beta chains listed next were all sequenced from one sample in a study of blood T cell repertoires in COVID-19. The data were produced by immunoSEQ multiplex PCR, yet TCRdb's version contains in-frame clones alone and is incomplete. Of 120,000 to 150,000 clones listed, under 90% were seen once; the top ten hold approximately 1.8%. Sequences were obtained from PBMCs or T cells enriched from blood (not recorded which). The source of these receptors is a woman aged 18-35 years who had been exposed to COVID-19.

The chain links TRBV30 to TRBJ2-2, with 14 bases fitting TRBD2. Germline assignment: CDR1 GTSNPN and CDR2 SVGIG (reference sequence). CDR3 length: 17 amino acids. Trimming cost V 0 bases and J 6 bases; bases outside gene matches: 6. This CDR3 reads CAWSVKGLAGVPGELFF. The CDR3 coding sequence is TGTGCCTGGAGTGTAAAGGGACTAGCGGGAGTCCCCGGGGAGCTGTTTTTT.

The chain links TRBV6-6 to TRBJ2-7; 10 bases are shared with TRBD1. Germline V gene lookup returns CDR1 MNHNY and CDR2 SVGAGI (reference sequence). V dropped 4 bases and J dropped 1; count of bases not matched to a gene: 1. The CDR3 extends over 14 amino acids. The CDR3 DNA reads TGTGCCAGCAGTTGGGGACAGGGGTCCTACGAGCAGTACTTC. Protein: CASSWGQGSYEQYF.

The gene calls are TRBV27 and TRBJ2-3; a possible D gene is TRBD2 (6 bases). Trimming cost V 5 bases and J 2 bases, with 23 bases left between them. Per the germline V gene, CDR1 is MNHEY and CDR2 is SMNVEV (reference sequence). CDR3 size: 18 residues. CDR3 nucleotides: TGTGCCAGCAGTCCCAGCCCGGGACTCCTAAAATCCACAGATACGCAGTATTTT. Amino acids: CASSPSPGLLKSTDTQYF.

The V gene is TRBV7-2, the J gene TRBJ2-7; 11 nucleotides line up with TRBD2. Looked up from germline, CDR1 is SGHTA and CDR2 is FQGNSA. V was pared by 5 bases and J by 3 bases, with 3 bases of the junction left unmatched. This CDR3 is 14 amino acids long. The CDR3 DNA reads TGTGCCAGCAGCATAGGGACTAGCGGCTACGAGCAGTACTTC. It specifies CASSIGTSGYEQYF.

The chain combines TRBV13 with TRBJ2-3; the match to TRBD1 covers 7 bases. The CDR3 runs 15 residues. The germline CDR1 and CDR2 sequences are PRHDT and FYEKMQ (reference sequence). V lost 5 bases and J lost 6; bases outside the gene matches: 11. The CDR3 here is CASSRVSSRGDTQYF. The CDR3 DNA reads as TGTGCCAGCAGCCGCGTAAGCTCCAGGGGGGATACGCAGTATTTT.

V is TRBV25-1 and J is TRBJ1-1; D gene unclear. Trimming cost V 1 base and J 7 bases, with 19 bases left between them. Per the germline V gene, CDR1 is MGHDK and CDR2 is SYGVNS. CDR3 size: 16 residues. In nucleotides, the CDR3 is TGTGCCAGCAGTGAATCGTTGAACAGCCCGATATATGAAGCTTTCTTT. It yields the protein CASSESLNSPIYEAFF.

This chain links TRBV28 with TRBJ1-6; 7 bases match TRBD1. This CDR3 region has 15 residues. From germline, CDR1 is MDHEN and CDR2 SYDVKM. Losses at the gene ends were 6 bases for V and 5 bases for J; bases not matched to a gene: 7. The CDR3 loop reads CASSTTGYDNSPLHF. DNA for the CDR3: TGTGCCAGCAGCACGACAGGGTATGATAATTCACCCCTCCACTTT.

The chain recombines TRBV7-9 with TRBJ2-1, with 9 nucleotides matching TRBD1. The CDR3 totals 15 residues. Germline trimming cut 3 bases from V and 9 bases from J; bases unmatched to any gene: 9. CDR1 is SEHNR, CDR2 FQNEAQ, per germline (reference sequence). The CDR3, as DNA: TGTGCCAGCAGCTTGCCGTTGGGGACAGGGACTGAGCAGTTCTTC. Amino acid sequence: CASSLPLGTGTEQFF.

The V and J genes are TRBV5-1 and TRBJ2-1; TRBD1 matches at 9 bases. The V gene's germline CDR1 is SGHRS and CDR2 YFSETQ. This CDR3 has 15 residues. J was trimmed by 4 bases and V by 2 bases; bases with no gene match: 4. This chain's CDR3 is CASSFPGQGYNEQFF. CDR3 DNA sequence: TGCGCCAGCAGCTTCCCCGGACAGGGGTACAATGAGCAGTTCTTC.

This clone has only one observation. The chain recombines TRBV7-8 with TRBJ2-7, with 7 bases lining up with TRBD2. CDR3 length: 14 amino acids. Losses at the gene ends were 5 bases for V and 0 bases for J; bases not matched to a gene: 4. Per the germline V gene, CDR1 is SGHVS and CDR2 is FQNEAQ. CDR3 amino acids: CASSIIAGSYEQYF. CDR3 coding DNA: TGTGCCAGCAGCATCATAGCGGGCTCCTACGAGCAGTACTTC. Looking up the rest from reference TRBV7-8 and TRBJ2-7 gives the full variable domain: GAGVSQSPRYKVAKRGQDVALRCDPISGHVSLFWYQQALGQGPEFLTYFQNEAQLDKSGLPSDRFFAERPEGSVSTLKIQRTQQEDSAVYLCASSIIAGSYEQYFGPGTRLTVT.

This chain connects TRBV20-1 to TRBJ2-7; 9 bases are shared with TRBD1. In germline, CDR1 is DFQATT, CDR2 SNEGSKA (reference sequence). The CDR3 contains 14 residues. The junction had 5 bases not matched to a gene; V was cut back by 3 bases and J by 2 bases. For the CDR3, the DNA is TGCAGTGCTAGTGACCGGGACAGGGCCTACGAGCAGTACTTC. Amino acids: CSASDRDRAYEQYF.

The chain links TRBV27 to TRBJ2-7, with TRBD2 as a possible D gene (7 bases). Germline V lookup: CDR1 MNHEY, CDR2 SMNVEV (reference sequence). The ends were cut back, 2 bases at V and 6 bases at J, with 11 bases in the middle. This CDR3 contains 13 residues. CDR3 DNA sequence: TGTGCCAGCAGTTTACCGGGGGGCTTCGAGCAGTACTTC. Translated, it gives CASSLPGGFEQYF.

This clone was counted once. The J gene is TRBJ1-1, the V gene TRBV19; D unresolved. The germline V gene encodes CDR1 LNHDA and CDR2 SQIVND (reference sequence). This CDR3 has 15 amino acids. V lost 3 bases to trimming and J lost 1 base, with 12 bases between them. The CDR3 loop reads CASSIWALRNTEAFF. In nucleotides, the CDR3 is TGTGCCAGTAGTATCTGGGCTCTGAGGAACACTGAAGCTTTCTTT.